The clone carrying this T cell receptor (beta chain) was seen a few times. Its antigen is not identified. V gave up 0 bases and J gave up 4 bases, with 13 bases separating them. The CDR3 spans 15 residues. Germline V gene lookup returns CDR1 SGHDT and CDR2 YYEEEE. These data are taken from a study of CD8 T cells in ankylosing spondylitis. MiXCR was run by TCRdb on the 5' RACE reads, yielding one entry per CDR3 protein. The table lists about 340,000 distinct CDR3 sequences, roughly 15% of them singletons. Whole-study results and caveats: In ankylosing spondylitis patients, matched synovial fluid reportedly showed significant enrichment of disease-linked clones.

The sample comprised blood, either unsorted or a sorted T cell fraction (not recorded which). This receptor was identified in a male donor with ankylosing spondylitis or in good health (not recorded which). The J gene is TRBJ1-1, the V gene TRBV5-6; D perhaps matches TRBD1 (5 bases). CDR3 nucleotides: TGTGCCAGCAGCTTGGCCGGGGGTGAAGGCACTGAAGCTTTCTTT. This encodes CASSLAGGEGTEAFF. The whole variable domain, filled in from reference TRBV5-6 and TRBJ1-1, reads DAGVTQSPTHLIKTRGQQVTLRCSPKSGHDTVSWYQQALGQGPQFIFQYYEEEERQRGNFPDRFSGHQFPNYSSELNVNALLLGDSALYLCASSLAGGEGTEAFFGQGTRLTVV.